This T cell receptor (gamma chain) emerged from a study of gamma delta lymphoproliferative disorders and STAT genes. Study as a whole: The EuroClonality-NGS protocol was used to prepare delta libraries. Study-wide results and caveats: In whole-repertoire clustering, gamma separated patients from controls, unlike delta. Apart from two gamma clonotypes, major patient clonotypes were public.

Genomic DNA from isolated PBMCs served as the sequencing template. Turning to this clone: The antigen is undetermined.

With CATT, TCRdb re-called clones from the multiplex PCR reads. The repertoire holds 1,200 or so gamma-chain clones, with about 8.6% as singletons. Germline V gene lookup returns CDR1 GITISATS and CDR2 ISYDGTV (reference sequence). CDR3 length: 13 amino acids. With V trimmed by 4 bases and J by 3 bases, 6 bases remained unmatched. The chain recombines TRGV9 with TRGJ1 or TRGJ2. The sequence came from a human donor with gamma-delta T-cell large granular lymphocyte leukemia. The sequenced sample was blood. The CDR3, as DNA: TGTGCCTTGTGGGACCCATTTTATTATAAGAAACTCTTT. Translation gives CALWDPFYYKKLF.